The 15 T cell receptor beta chains listed next were all sequenced from one sample in a study of molecular identifiers for immune sequencing clone quantification. Via MiXCR, TCRdb re-called the PCR reads, giving one row per CDR3 protein. The sample yields about 500,000 distinct CDR3 sequences, over 20% seen once. The specimen was naive CD8+ T cells from blood, with Jurkat cell RNA spiked in. Subset in this sample: FACS-sorted CD8+CD4-CCR7+CD45RA+ naive T cells. These TCRs come from a human donor in good health. Some libraries in this study had Jurkat cell RNA spiked in.

This clonotype was picked up a small number of times. The chain links TRBV9 to TRBJ1-3; D possibly corresponds to TRBD1 (5 bases). Trimming pared 5 bases from V and 0 bases from J, leaving 9 bases between. The CDR3 is made up of 14 amino acids. CDR1 and CDR2 (germline): SGDLS, YYNGEE. CDR3 nucleotides: TGTGCCAGCAGTGGTAGGGGCTCTGGAAACACCATATATTTT. It translates to CASSGRGSGNTIYF. The whole variable domain, remainder taken from reference TRBV9 and TRBJ1-3, is DSGVTQTPKHLITATGQRVTLRCSPRSGDLSVYWYQQSLDQGLQFLIQYYNGEERAKGNILERFSAQQFPDLHSELNLSSLELGDSALYFCASSGRGSGNTIYFGEGSWLTVV.

In its sample, this clonotype was seen many times. V and J are TRBV29-1 and TRBJ2-3; 10 bases agree with TRBD2. This CDR3 contains 17 residues. Germline CDR1 SQVTM, CDR2 ANQGSEA. J gave up 4 bases and V 4 bases, and 14 bases lay outside the gene matches. The CDR3 nucleotides are TGCAGCGTTGGTCTAGCGGGGGCCCCTTCTCCCCCAGATACGCAGTATTTT. It translates to CSVGLAGAPSPPDTQYF.

The table lists this clonotype with a few counts. The V gene is TRBV27, the J gene TRBJ1-5; D gene ambiguous. Per the germline V gene, CDR1 is MNHEY and CDR2 is SMNVEV (reference sequence). Trimming pared 6 bases from V and 7 bases from J, leaving 22 bases between. The CDR3 covers 16 residues. DNA for the CDR3: TGTGCCAGCAGCCGACTCAAGGAGGGTTGGTTGCAGCCCCAGCATTTT. Encoded protein: CASSRLKEGWLQPQHF.

The gene calls are TRBV4-3 and TRBJ1-6, with D tentatively TRBD1 (5 bases). CDR1 is LGHNA, CDR2 YSLEER, per germline. The V end was cut by 5 bases, the J end by 7 bases, with 12 bases between. This CDR3 has 14 amino acids. The chain's CDR3 is CASSDGTANSPLHF. CDR3 nucleotide sequence: TGCGCCAGCAGCGACGGGACGGCGAATTCACCCCTCCACTTT.

There are many counts of this clonotype. The genes are TRBV27 and TRBJ1-5; D is ambiguous. The CDR3 runs to 13 residues. V was clipped by 3 bases and J by 4 bases, with 7 bases between them. Germline loops: CDR1 MNHEY, CDR2 SMNVEV (reference sequence). Here the CDR3 reads CASSLSWNQPQHF. DNA for the CDR3: TGTGCCAGCAGTTTGTCTTGGAATCAGCCCCAGCATTTT.

This clonotype was counted at least ten times. The chain couples TRBV5-4 to TRBJ1-1; D remains ambiguous. The CDR3 spans 17 residues. Germline CDR1 is SGHNT and CDR2 is YYREEE (reference sequence). V lost 1 base, J lost 0 bases, and 16 bases lay in between. CDR3 DNA: TGTGCCAGCAGCTTGAATGTGGGTAACCCGGTGAACACTGAAGCTTTCTTT. Amino acid sequence: CASSLNVGNPVNTEAFF.

This clonotype was seen repeatedly, ten times or more. The chain combines TRBV6-5 with TRBJ2-3; TRBD2 matches at 13 bases. The CDR3 runs to 15 residues. The trim removed 6 bases at V and 6 bases at J, leaving 6 bases unmatched. Looked up from germline, CDR1 is MNHEY and CDR2 is SVGAGI. CDR3 nucleotides: TGTGCCAGCAGGCCGGGACTAGCGGGACTGGATACGCAGTATTTT. Residues: CASRPGLAGLDTQYF.

This clonotype occurred many times. The chain carries TRBV9 and TRBJ2-5, with 9 positions matching TRBD1. V dropped 1 base and J dropped 1; count of bases not matched to a gene: 2. This CDR3 spans 15 amino acids. CDR1 SGDLS and CDR2 YYNGEE come from the germline V gene. Here the CDR3 reads CASSVTGGFQETQYF. CDR3 DNA: TGTGCCAGCAGCGTAACAGGGGGCTTCCAAGAGACCCAGTACTTC.

For this clonotype: The junction departs from germline at one end; a sequencing error may be responsible. This chain connects TRBV30 to TRBJ2-1, with a weak D call TRBD2 (6 bases). This CDR3 comprises 15 residues. Germline CDR1 and CDR2: GTSNPN and SVGIG (reference sequence). CDR3 sequence reads: CAWSVLASSYNEQVF. The CDR3, as DNA: TGTGCCTGGAGTGTTCTAGCGAGCTCCTACAATGAGCAGGTCTTC. Looking up the rest from reference TRBV30 and TRBJ2-1 gives the full variable domain: SQTIHQWPATLVQPVGSPLSLECTVEGTSNPNLYWYRQAAGRGLQLLFYSVGIGQISSEVPQNLSASRPQDRQFILSSKKLLLSDSGFYLCAWSVLASSYNEQVFGPGTRLTVL.

The chain links TRBV30 to TRBJ2-2; possible D gene TRBD2, 6 bases. The length of the CDR3 is 14 residues. V was clipped by 4 bases and J by 10 bases, with 19 bases between them. Germline V gene data show CDR1 as GTSNPN and CDR2 as SVGIG (reference sequence). The CDR3 sequence is CAWKKTPSVPELFF. DNA for the CDR3: TGTGCCTGGAAGAAGACTCCTAGCGTCCCGGAGCTGTTTTTT. The full variable domain, its missing parts supplied by reference TRBV30 and TRBJ2-2, is SQTIHQWPATLVQPVGSPLSLECTVEGTSNPNLYWYRQAAGRGLQLLFYSVGIGQISSEVPQNLSASRPQDRQFILSSKKLLLSDSGFYLCAWKKTPSVPELFFGEGSRLTVL.

The table lists this clonotype with many counts. The rearrangement joins TRBV15 to TRBJ2-3; TRBD2 agrees at 13 bases. Germline V gene sequence: CDR1 LNHNV, CDR2 YYDKDF (reference sequence). Germline trimming cut 0 bases from V and 6 bases from J; bases unmatched to any gene: 6. The CDR3 spans 17 residues. The CDR3, as DNA: TGTGCCACCAGCAGAGATCTGGGACTAGCGGGAAGGGATACGCAGTATTTT. Amino acids: CATSRDLGLAGRDTQYF.

This sequence joins TRBV29-1 and TRBJ1-1; D remains ambiguous. Deletions cut 5 bases from V and 4 bases from J, with 11 bases between. Germline loops: CDR1 SQVTM, CDR2 ANQGSEA. The CDR3 has 12 amino acids. CDR3 sequence reads: CSVRRESTEAFF. The DNA of the CDR3 is TGCAGCGTTCGGAGGGAGAGCACTGAAGCTTTCTTT.

This clonotype was detected many times. V gene TRBV20-1 combines with J gene TRBJ2-3; TRBD2 matches at 9 bases. Looked up from germline, CDR1 is DFQATT and CDR2 is SNEGSKA (reference sequence). V gave up 0 bases and J gave up 3 bases; unmatched junction bases: 10. The CDR3 covers 17 residues. The CDR3 region is CSARDWSAGGPTDTQYF. The DNA for the CDR3 is TGCAGTGCTAGAGATTGGTCGGCGGGGGGGCCGACAGATACGCAGTATTTT.

There are many counts of this clonotype. The rearrangement joins TRBV4-1 to TRBJ2-7; D gene unclear. Germline assignment: CDR1 MGHRA and CDR2 YSYEKL. This CDR3 has 15 residues. V was shortened by 4 bases and J by 3 bases, with 16 bases between the two germline ends. In DNA, the CDR3 is TGCGCCAGCAGCCTGAGGTCCGCCAATGGCTACGAGCAGTACTTC. Its protein product is CASSLRSANGYEQYF.

This clonotype appeared many times. This rearrangement joins TRBV24-1 to TRBJ2-2, with 7 bases identical to TRBD2. This CDR3 comprises 18 residues. The germline CDR1 and CDR2 sequences are KGHDR and SFDVKD. J gave up 6 bases and V 1 base, and 13 bases lay outside the gene matches. The CDR3 protein is CATSDFPGREVDAGELFF. Written as DNA, the CDR3 is TGTGCCACCAGTGATTTTCCAGGGAGGGAGGTGGACGCCGGGGAGCTGTTTTTT.